The sample holds many counts of the clone carrying this T cell receptor beta chain. Libraries of TCR beta came from quantitative 5'-RACE with molecular barcodes. A single record per CDR3 protein comes from TCRdb applying MiXCR to the 5' RACE reads. In the table there are 150,000 to 200,000 distinct CDR3 sequences, around 18% of which are singletons. The sample belongs to a study of CD8 T cells in ankylosing spondylitis. Germline-derived CDR1 and CDR2 are DFQATT and SNEGSKA (reference sequence). The CDR3 spans 15 residues. The germline V and J ends were trimmed by 4 bases and 3 bases, with 15 bases remaining between them.

This sequence originates from a male donor with ankylosing spondylitis or in good health (not recorded which). Input material: blood, either unsorted or a sorted T cell fraction (not recorded which). The chain joins TRBV20-1 to TRBJ2-2; possibly TRBD2 for D (6 bases). CDR3 coding DNA: TGCAGTGCTACCCCCGGGACTGTCGACACCGGGGAGCTGTTTTTT. Protein product: CSATPGTVDTGELFF.